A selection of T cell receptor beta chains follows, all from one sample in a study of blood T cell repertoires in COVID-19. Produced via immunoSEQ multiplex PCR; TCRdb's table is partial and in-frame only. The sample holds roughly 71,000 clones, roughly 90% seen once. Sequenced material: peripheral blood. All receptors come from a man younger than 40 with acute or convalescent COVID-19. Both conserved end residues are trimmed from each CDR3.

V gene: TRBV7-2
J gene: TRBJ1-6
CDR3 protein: ASTPQSLERETLH

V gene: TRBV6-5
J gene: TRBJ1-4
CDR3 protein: ASINRVTNEKLF

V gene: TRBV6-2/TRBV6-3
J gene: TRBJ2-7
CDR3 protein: ASSYGTPSSYEQY

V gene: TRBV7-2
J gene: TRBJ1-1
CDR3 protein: ASSLQWGQEAF

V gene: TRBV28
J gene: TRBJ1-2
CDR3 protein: ASIDLGTGYYT

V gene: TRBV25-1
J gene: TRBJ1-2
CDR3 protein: ASSEYGVGTGQHT

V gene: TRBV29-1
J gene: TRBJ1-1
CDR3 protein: SARSRTNYEAF

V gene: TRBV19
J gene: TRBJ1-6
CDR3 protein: ASSMSGQGDGSPLH

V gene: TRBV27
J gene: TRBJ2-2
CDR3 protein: ASTLNRNTGELF

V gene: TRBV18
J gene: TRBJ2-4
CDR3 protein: ASSQVPGGRDIQY

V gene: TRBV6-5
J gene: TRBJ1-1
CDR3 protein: ASTSPGGTEAF

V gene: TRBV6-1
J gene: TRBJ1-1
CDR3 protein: ASSEYGGTMNTEAF

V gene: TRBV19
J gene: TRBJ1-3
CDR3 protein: ASRVVYSAGNTIY

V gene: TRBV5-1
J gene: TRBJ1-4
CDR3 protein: ASSTRPTGATNEKLF

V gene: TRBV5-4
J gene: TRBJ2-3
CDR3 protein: ASSPLGDTQY